Listed below are T cell receptor beta chains from one sample, sequenced in a study of early T cells in non-severe SARS-CoV-2 infection. MiXCR, run by TCRdb on the 5' RACE reads, gives a single entry per CDR3 protein. The data show about 50,000 distinct CDR3 sequences, about a tenth seen once. The source material was whole blood, sampled at baseline. The source of these receptors is an adult who was a healthcare worker with PCR-confirmed SARS-CoV-2 infection or an uninfected control (not recorded which). The CDR3 runs from the conserved cysteine through the conserved F or W. D genes are given only for firm matches. Where a row states a size, it is once, few, many or the class of an expanded clone; other rows omit it.

>TRBV27|once|NA|TRBJ2-6
CASTTGANVLTF
TGTGCCAGCACGACCGGGGCCAACGTCCTGACTTTC
>TRBV30|NA|NA|TRBJ2-6
CAWSVRGPGANVLTF
TGTGCCTGGAGTGTACGGGGCCCTGGGGCCAACGTCCTGACTTTC
>TRBV3-1|few|TRBD2|TRBJ2-4
CASSQTRTSGKNIQYF
TGTGCCAGCAGCCAGACACGGACTAGCGGCAAAAACATTCAGTACTTC
>TRBV15|few|NA|TRBJ1-4
CATSRAGVPAGQFF
TGTGCCACCAGCAGAGCGGGCGTCCCGGCCGGACAGTTTTTT
>TRBV5-1|few|TRBD2|TRBJ2-7
CASRVSSGAYEQYF
TGCGCCAGCAGAGTGTCTAGCGGGGCGTACGAGCAGTACTTC
>TRBV5-4|NA|NA|TRBJ2-6
CASSLRTSGANVLTF
TGTGCCAGCAGCTTGCGCACTTCTGGGGCCAACGTCCTGACTTTC
>TRBV20-1|few|NA|TRBJ1-1
CSARDRSANTEAFF
TGCAGTGCTAGGGACCGGTCGGCCAACACTGAAGCTTTCTTT
>TRBV2|many|NA|TRBJ2-5
CASRQQPQETQYF
TGTGCCAGCAGGCAGCAACCTCAAGAGACCCAGTACTTC
>TRBV10-3|NA|NA|TRBJ1-3
CAISGTGNTIYF
TGTGCCATCAGTGGTACTGGAAACACCATATATTTT
>TRBV5-6|NA|NA|TRBJ1-2
CASSLAKYGYTF
TGTGCCAGCAGCTTGGCGAAGTATGGCTACACCTTC
>TRBV11-2|many|NA|TRBJ2-1
CASSLDIGEQFF
TGTGCCAGCAGCTTAGATATCGGGGAGCAGTTCTTC
>TRBV20-1|NA|NA|TRBJ1-5
CSASLPSNQPQHF
TGCAGTGCTAGTCTCCCTAGCAATCAGCCCCAGCATTTT
>TRBV7-9|many|TRBD1|TRBJ1-6
CASSTGQGNSPLHF
TGTGCCAGCAGCACGGGACAGGGGAATTCACCCCTCCACTTT
>TRBV20-1|few|TRBD2|TRBJ2-7
CSAQLAEPYEQYF
TGCAGTGCTCAACTAGCGGAGCCCTACGAGCAGTACTTC
>TRBV6-1|many|TRBD1|TRBJ1-1
CASSELGQGGTEAFF
TGTGCCAGCAGTGAGCTGGGACAGGGGGGCACTGAAGCTTTCTTT
>TRBV4-3|many|NA|TRBJ2-2
CASSLLDSSGELFF
TGCGCCAGCAGCCTTCTCGACAGCTCCGGGGAGCTGTTTTTT
>TRBV6-5|few|NA|TRBJ1-4
CASSYTSGEKLFF
TGTGCCAGCAGTTACACATCAGGGGAAAAACTGTTTTTT
>TRBV11-2|NA|TRBD2|TRBJ2-7
CASSRGGEQYF
TGTGCCAGCAGCCGCGGGGGCGAGCAGTACTTC
>TRBV30|many|NA|TRBJ2-7
CAWSVPSYEQYF
TGTGCCTGGAGTGTACCCTCCTACGAGCAGTACTTC
>TRBV5-4|few|NA|TRBJ1-6
CASSSQDSYNSPLHF
TGTGCCAGCAGCTCACAGGACAGCTATAATTCACCCCTCCACTTT
>TRBV20-1|few|TRBD2|TRBJ2-7
CSAKDPWTSGFDEQYF
TGCAGTGCTAAGGACCCCTGGACTAGCGGGTTCGACGAGCAGTACTTC
>TRBV5-1|few|TRBD2|TRBJ2-1
CASSSIAGAEYNEQFF
TGCGCCAGCAGCTCCATAGCGGGAGCCGAATACAATGAGCAGTTCTTC
>TRBV7-9|many|NA|TRBJ1-2
CASSFSTDPTGYTF
TGTGCCAGCAGCTTCTCGACAGACCCCACCGGCTACACCTTC
>TRBV5-1|many|TRBD1|TRBJ2-1
CASSQTGNEQFF
TGCGCCAGCAGCCAGACAGGGAATGAGCAGTTCTTC
>TRBV4-1|few|NA|TRBJ2-3
CASSQAPGGGRTDTQYF
TGCGCCAGCAGCCAGGCCCCAGGGGGGGGCAGGACAGATACGCAGTATTTT
>TRBV7-2|few|NA|TRBJ2-3
CASSFGPLTDTQYF
TGTGCCAGCAGTTTTGGGCCCCTCACAGATACGCAGTATTTT